These 29 T cell receptor beta chains were all obtained from the same sample, sequenced in a study of blood T cell repertoires in COVID-19. Measured with immunoSEQ multiplex PCR; TCRdb has only the in-frame clones, and not every one. The repertoire holds 180,000 or so clones, with approximately 83% as singletons. Sequencing was performed on PBMCs or T cells enriched from blood (not recorded which). The source of these receptors is a woman aged 55-70 years who had recovered from COVID-19.

V usage is TRBV5-4 and J usage is TRBJ2-7, with D perhaps matching TRBD2 (5 bases). This CDR3 is 15 amino acids long. Trimming took off 0 bases at V and 5 bases at J, with 15 bases between the two ends. The germline gives CDR1 SGHNT, CDR2 YYREEE (reference sequence). The CDR3 spells CASSLAGLAVDEQYF. The CDR3 DNA reads as TGTGCCAGCAGCTTGGCCGGTCTAGCTGTGGACGAGCAGTACTTC. The full variable domain, completed using reference TRBV5-4 and TRBJ2-7, is ETGVTQSPTHLIKTRGQQVTLRCSSQSGHNTVSWYQQALGQGPQFIFQYYREEENGRGNFPPRFSGLQFPNYSSELNVNALELDDSALYLCASSLAGLAVDEQYFGPGTRLTVT.

The table lists this clone with a few counts. The genes are TRBV5-4 and TRBJ2-5; 8 bases fit TRBD1. CDR1 and CDR2 (germline): SGHNT, YYREEE (reference sequence). The CDR3 consists of 17 residues. Losses at the gene ends were 0 bases for V and 9 bases for J; bases not matched to a gene: 16. Here the CDR3 DNA reads TGTGCCAGCAGCTTGGCCAGGGGGCTGGGCTACGGAAAGGCCCAGTACTTC. Translation gives CASSLARGLGYGKAQYF.

The chain employs TRBV15 and TRBJ1-3; TRBD1 matches 7 bases. V trimming: 8 bases; J trimming: 3 bases; junction bases outside the gene matches: 10. Per germline, CDR1 LNHNV and CDR2 YYDKDF (reference sequence). The CDR3 loop spans 15 amino acids. CDR3 region: CATARDRVHGNTIYF. The DNA for the CDR3 is TGTGCCACCGCACGAGACAGGGTCCATGGAAACACCATATATTTT.

This clone was recorded a few times. The chain couples TRBV29-1 to TRBJ1-5; a weak D match, TRBD1 (5 bases). Trimming shortened V by 7 bases and J by 2 bases, and 12 bases separated the two germline ends. The CDR3 covers 13 residues. Per germline, CDR1 SQVTM and CDR2 ANQGSEA. The CDR3 DNA reads TGCAGCGCCGCAGGGTCGGGCAATCAGCCCCAGCATTTT. Its translation is CSAAGSGNQPQHF.

This clone was seen only a few times. Other DNA sequences in this sample translate to the same CDR3. This chain connects TRBV5-1 to TRBJ1-6; no firm D call. CDR1 SGHRS and CDR2 YFSETQ come from the germline V gene. Trimming shortened V by 4 bases and J by 8 bases, and 10 bases separated the two germline ends. The CDR3 has 13 residues. CDR3: CASSLKLDSPLHF. Written as DNA, the CDR3 is TGCGCCAGCAGCCTTAAACTGGATTCACCCCTCCACTTT.

This clone has just a few counts. J is TRBJ2-2 and V is TRBV7-9; 10 bases are shared with TRBD1. This CDR3 region has 14 residues. Germline CDR1 and CDR2: SEHNR and FQNEAQ (reference sequence). V dropped 4 bases and J dropped 7; count of bases not matched to a gene: 3. CDR3: CASSYGQGVGELFF. CDR3 DNA sequence: TGTGCCAGCAGCTACGGACAGGGGGTCGGGGAGCTGTTTTTT.

V is TRBV3-1 (or the pseudogene TRBV3-2) and J is TRBJ1-1, with D maybe TRBD1 (5 bases). This CDR3 has 13 residues. V shed 3 bases and J shed 6 bases, with 11 bases lying between them. Germline V CDR1 and CDR2: LGHDT, YNNKEL (reference sequence). The CDR3 nucleotides are TGTGCCAGCAGCCACGGCTCGGGGGCTGAAGCTTTCTTT. The encoded protein is CASSHGSGAEAFF.

The V call is TRBV5-1, the J call TRBJ1-1; unclear D gene. The CDR3 totals 11 residues. V was pared by 4 bases and J by 7 bases, with 8 bases between. Germline V gives CDR1 SGHRS, CDR2 YFSETQ. The CDR3 DNA follows: TGCGCCAGCAGCGAACATGGTGAAGCTTTCTTT. Protein: CASSEHGEAFF.

The chain uses TRBV6-5 and TRBJ2-1, with a possible D match to TRBD2 (6 bases). With 8 bases removed from V and 0 bases from J, the gap between germline ends came to 14 bases. CDR3 length equals 15 residues. Germline-derived CDR1 and CDR2 are MNHEY and SVGAGI. This chain's CDR3 is CASGRTADSYNEQFF. As DNA, the CDR3 is TGTGCCAGCGGGAGGACCGCCGACTCCTACAATGAGCAGTTCTTC.

This chain connects TRBV18 to TRBJ1-6; D is possibly TRBD1 (6 bases). Looked up from germline, CDR1 is KGHSH and CDR2 is LQKENI. Trimming shortened V by 6 bases and J by 10 bases, and 10 bases separated the two germline ends. This CDR3 has 12 amino acids. CDR3 sequence: CASSPDRSPLHF. The CDR3 coding sequence is TGTGCCAGCTCCCCAGACAGGTCACCCCTCCACTTT.

The chain employs TRBV10-1 and TRBJ1-1; D is unclear. Between the trimmed V and J ends, which lost 5 bases and 8 bases, there was a span of 15 bases. The CDR3 has 13 amino acids. The V gene's germline CDR1 is WNHNN and CDR2 SYGVQD (reference sequence). The CDR3, as DNA: TGCGCCAGCAGTCAATCACTGGGGAGCGAAGCTTTCTTT. Encoded protein: CASSQSLGSEAFF.

This clone was recorded a few times. The V and J genes are TRBV27 and TRBJ2-3; 10 bases line up with TRBD1. CDR1 and CDR2 from the germline V gene are MNHEY and SMNVEV (reference sequence). V lost 2 bases, J lost 4 bases, and 12 bases stayed unmatched. The CDR3 sequence is 18 residues long. CDR3 loop: CASSLSRPGQGWADTQYF. Written as DNA, the CDR3 is TGTGCCAGCAGTTTAAGTCGTCCGGGACAGGGGTGGGCAGATACGCAGTATTTT.

The gene calls are TRBV2 and TRBJ2-7; D ambiguous. V lost 3 bases and J 3 bases, leaving 12 bases between the germline ends. The CDR3 spans 14 residues. Germline V gene data show CDR1 as SNHLY and CDR2 as FYNNEI. The CDR3 region is CASSEQVLSYEQYF. The DNA for the CDR3 is TGTGCCAGCAGTGAGCAGGTTCTTAGCTACGAGCAGTACTTC.

This clone was counted between two and nine times. This chain uses TRBV3-1 (or the pseudogene TRBV3-2) with TRBJ1-1; the D gene is possibly TRBD1 (6 bases). Germline CDR1 is LGHDT and CDR2 is YNNKEL (reference sequence). The CDR3 is 14 amino acids. V was trimmed by 4 bases and J by 0 bases, leaving 9 bases between them. The CDR3 bases are TGTGCCAGCAGCCCCAGGGGCCTGAACACTGAAGCTTTCTTT. Protein sequence: CASSPRGLNTEAFF.

Here the CDR3 reads CASSLERSQPQHF. CDR3 DNA: TGTGCCAGCAGCTTAGAAAGAAGCCAGCCCCAGCATTTT. The chain has TRBV11-2 and TRBJ1-5; D not certain. This CDR3 region has 13 residues. Trimming removed 0 bases at V and 7 bases at J, with 7 bases between. CDR1 and CDR2 (germline): SGHAT, FQNNGV.

The rearrangement uses TRBV9 and TRBJ1-1; TRBD1 agrees at 8 bases. The J segment lost 5 bases and the V segment lost 4 bases, leaving 7 bases of the junction unmatched. Germline loops: CDR1 SGDLS, CDR2 YYNGEE. The CDR3 is 14 amino acids. Written as DNA, the CDR3 is TGTGCCAGCAGCCCCCGACAGGGGTTGACTGAAGCTTTCTTT. The encoded protein is CASSPRQGLTEAFF.

The genes are TRBV2 and TRBJ2-5, with D uncertain. The CDR3 is 12 amino acids. The germline V gene encodes CDR1 SNHLY and CDR2 FYNNEI. Trimming shortened V by 6 bases and J by 4 bases, and 9 bases separated the two germline ends. The CDR3 sequence is CASRRSSETQYF. The CDR3 nucleotides are TGTGCCAGCAGGAGATCCTCAGAGACCCAGTACTTC.

This chain uses TRBV6-1 with TRBJ1-4, with TRBD1 as a possible D gene (6 bases). V was pared by 2 bases and J by 3 bases, with 13 bases between. The CDR3 loop spans 16 amino acids. The germline V gene encodes CDR1 MNHNS and CDR2 SASEGT. CDR3 region: CASSEFVGGANEKLFF. CDR3 DNA sequence: TGTGCCAGCAGTGAATTCGTAGGGGGAGCTAATGAAAAACTGTTTTTT.

This chain connects TRBV27 to TRBJ2-7, with 8 bases identical to TRBD2. V lost 4 bases, J lost 1 base, and 6 bases stayed unmatched. This CDR3 region has 15 residues. CDR1 is MNHEY, CDR2 SMNVEV, per germline (reference sequence). Here the CDR3 DNA reads TGTGCCAGCAGTTCGGAACTAGCGGTATCCTACGAGCAGTACTTC. Translating gives CASSSELAVSYEQYF.

The chain combines TRBV5-6 with TRBJ1-2; D call uncertain. The CDR3 runs to 12 residues. The germline CDR1 and CDR2 sequences are SGHDT and YYEEEE. Trimming removed 0 bases at V and 7 bases at J, with 7 bases between. The CDR3 DNA follows: TGTGCCAGCAGCTTGGTCTCGTTTGGCTACACCTTC. Translating gives CASSLVSFGYTF. The full variable domain, with the rest looked up from reference TRBV5-6 and TRBJ1-2, is DAGVTQSPTHLIKTRGQQVTLRCSPKSGHDTVSWYQQALGQGPQFIFQYYEEEERQRGNFPDRFSGHQFPNYSSELNVNALLLGDSALYLCASSLVSFGYTFGSGTRLTVV.

The chain combines TRBV7-9 with TRBJ2-2; 10 bases match TRBD2. Losses at the gene ends were 7 bases for V and 1 base for J; bases not matched to a gene: 6. CDR1 and CDR2 (germline): SEHNR, FQNEAQ (reference sequence). This CDR3 comprises 16 residues. CDR3 loop: CASKIRTSGNTGELFF. In nucleotides, the CDR3 is TGTGCCAGCAAAATTCGGACTAGCGGGAACACCGGGGAGCTGTTTTTT.

V usage is TRBV27 and J usage is TRBJ1-2; a possible D gene is TRBD1 (6 bases). V was trimmed by 3 bases and J by 4 bases, leaving 15 bases between them. CDR3 length equals 15 residues. CDR1 and CDR2 (germline): MNHEY, SMNVEV (reference sequence). Here the CDR3 DNA reads TGTGCCAGCAGTTTGACAGGAAGGTTTACCTATGGCTACACCTTC. Residues: CASSLTGRFTYGYTF.

The chain uses TRBV5-1 and TRBJ2-7; 8 bases align to TRBD1. The V gene's germline CDR1 is SGHRS and CDR2 YFSETQ. The CDR3 sequence is 15 residues long. J was trimmed by 4 bases and V by 0 bases; bases with no gene match: 6. DNA for the CDR3: TGCGCCAGCAGCTTGGGTCTGGACAGGGCTTACGAGCAGTACTTC. Its translation: CASSLGLDRAYEQYF. Using reference TRBV5-1 and TRBJ2-7 for the parts outside the CDR3, the full variable domain is KAGVTQTPRYLIKTRGQQVTLSCSPISGHRSVSWYQQTPGQGLQFLFEYFSETQRNKGNFPGRFSGRQFSNSRSEMNVSTLELGDSALYLCASSLGLDRAYEQYFGPGTRLTVT.

This chain links TRBV9 with TRBJ1-2, with D tentatively TRBD1 (5 bases). CDR3 length equals 15 residues. Looked up from germline, CDR1 is SGDLS and CDR2 is YYNGEE. V was shortened by 3 bases and J by 1 base, with 13 bases between the two germline ends. Written as DNA, the CDR3 is TGTGCCAGCAGCGCCCATCCCGGGGGTAACTATGGCTACACCTTC. Translating it yields CASSAHPGGNYGYTF. The whole variable domain, filled in from reference TRBV9 and TRBJ1-2, reads DSGVTQTPKHLITATGQRVTLRCSPRSGDLSVYWYQQSLDQGLQFLIQYYNGEERAKGNILERFSAQQFPDLHSELNLSSLELGDSALYFCASSAHPGGNYGYTFGSGTRLTVV.

The gene calls are TRBV12-5 and TRBJ2-2; no firm D call. Trimming left V 2 bases short and J 5 bases short, with 6 bases between. The CDR3 is 13 residues long. Germline loops: CDR1 LGHNT, CDR2 FRNRAP. CDR3 nucleotide sequence: TGTGCTAGTGGTTTGTGGGCAACCGGGGAGCTGTTTTTT. Protein sequence: CASGLWATGELFF.

V usage is TRBV10-3 and J usage is TRBJ1-2; D call uncertain. The germline V gene encodes CDR1 ENHRY and CDR2 SYGVKD. CDR3 size: 18 residues. With 3 bases removed from V and 2 bases from J, the gap between germline ends came to 22 bases. CDR3 sequence: CAISDTLVRSRGNYGYTF. DNA of the CDR3: TGTGCCATCAGTGACACACTGGTGAGGAGTAGAGGCAACTATGGCTACACCTTC.

CDR3 region: CASSRYGYTF. DNA for the CDR3: TGTGCCAGCAGTCGCTATGGCTACACCTTC. The chain couples TRBV6-2 or TRBV6-3 to TRBJ1-2; D remains ambiguous. Germline loops: CDR1 MNHEY, CDR2 SVGEGT. The V gene lost 5 bases and the J gene lost 4 bases, with 2 bases spanning the gap. The length of the CDR3 is 10 residues.

The chain combines TRBV29-1 with TRBJ2-1; possibly TRBD1 for D (6 bases). The CDR3 consists of 13 residues. Trimming cost V 4 bases and J 4 bases, with 11 bases left between them. Germline lookup yields CDR1 SQVTM and CDR2 ANQGSEA. The CDR3 DNA reads as TGCAGCGTTGGAGGACAGCTTTACAATGAGCAGTTCTTC. Encoded protein: CSVGGQLYNEQFF.

V gene TRBV30 combines with J gene TRBJ1-1; weak D call: TRBD1 (6 bases). Between the trimmed V and J ends, which lost 3 bases and 0 bases, there was a span of 14 bases. This CDR3 spans 15 amino acids. Germline CDR1 and CDR2: GTSNPN and SVGIG (reference sequence). The DNA for the CDR3 is TGTGCCTGGAGGACCCCGGACAGAATGAACACTGAAGCTTTCTTT. The encoded protein is CAWRTPDRMNTEAFF.